One sample yielded the 17 T cell receptor beta chains listed below, sequenced in a study of glioma-infiltrating T cells after dendritic cell vaccination. Sequenced by immunoSEQ multiplex PCR; TCRdb stores in-frame clones only, minus some. The top ten clones hold 7.9% of a sample with around 67,000 clones, 81% of them seen once. The sample consisted of blood, taken before dendritic cell vaccination. All receptors derive from a human donor with glioblastoma.

This chain uses TRBV25-1 with TRBJ2-5, with 12 bases fitting TRBD2. The V gene end was trimmed by 3 bases and the J gene end by 4 bases; junction bases not matched to a gene: 6. This CDR3 region has 16 residues. The germline CDR1 and CDR2 sequences are MGHDK and SYGVNS. CDR3 coding DNA: TGTGCCAGCAGTGATTCTAGCGGGGGGGCCGCAGAGACCCAGTACTTC. Protein product: CASSDSSGGAAETQYF.

The rearrangement uses TRBV7-9 and TRBJ2-5; the match to TRBD1 covers 8 bases. V shed 5 bases and J 2 bases; nucleotides not matched to a gene: 7. The CDR3 loop spans 15 amino acids. Per germline, CDR1 SEHNR and CDR2 FQNEAQ (reference sequence). CDR3 nucleotides: TGTGCCAGCAGCGCCCTGACAGGGGCGCAAGAGACCCAGTACTTC. It specifies CASSALTGAQETQYF.

The chain combines TRBV25-1 with TRBJ1-1; D may be TRBD1 (5 bases). Germline V lookup: CDR1 MGHDK, CDR2 SYGVNS. V was shortened by 2 bases and J by 5 bases, with 9 bases between the two germline ends. The CDR3 is 13 residues long. CDR3 sequence reads: CASSEQGATEAFF. The DNA of the CDR3 is TGTGCCAGCAGTGAACAGGGTGCTACTGAAGCTTTCTTT.

This clone appeared a single time. The chain links TRBV4-3 to TRBJ1-6; possibly TRBD1 for D (6 bases). Germline CDR1 LGHNA, CDR2 YSLEER. This CDR3 region has 15 residues. V was pared by 1 base and J by 9 bases, with 13 bases between. The DNA of the CDR3 is TGCGCCAGCAGCCAAGCGGACAGTGTGGGTTCACCCCTCCACTTT. This gives the protein CASSQADSVGSPLHF.

V gene TRBV2 combines with J gene TRBJ2-1, with TRBD1 matching over 7 bases. The V gene end was trimmed by 6 bases and the J gene end by 7 bases; junction bases not matched to a gene: 6. Germline loops: CDR1 SNHLY, CDR2 FYNNEI. The CDR3 length is 13 residues. The CDR3 spells CASSWGQNNEQFF. The CDR3 nucleotides are TGTGCCAGCAGCTGGGGACAGAATAATGAGCAGTTCTTC.

Worth noting for this clone: Other DNA sequences in this specimen translate into the identical CDR3. The chain couples TRBV5-4 to TRBJ2-7; 7 bases agree with TRBD1. V lost 0 bases, J lost 5 bases, and 5 bases stayed unmatched. The CDR3 totals 14 residues. Looked up from germline, CDR1 is SGHNT and CDR2 is YYREEE (reference sequence). The CDR3 sequence is CASSLETGADEQYF. CDR3 sequence (DNA): TGTGCCAGCAGCTTGGAAACAGGGGCCGACGAGCAGTACTTC.

V usage is TRBV9 and J usage is TRBJ1-1; TRBD1 is a possible D gene (6 bases). Germline V CDR1 and CDR2: SGDLS, YYNGEE. The ends were cut back, 4 bases at V and 7 bases at J, with 17 bases in the middle. CDR3 length equals 14 residues. The CDR3 loop reads CASSTSGGTNEAFF. CDR3 DNA sequence: TGTGCCAGCAGCACGTCGGGGGGGACAAATGAAGCTTTCTTT.

The chain couples TRBV6-6 to TRBJ1-5, with a weak D call TRBD1 (6 bases). The V and J ends lost 5 bases and 5 bases respectively, with 19 bases between them. Looked up from germline, CDR1 is MNHNY and CDR2 is SVGAGI (reference sequence). The CDR3 extends over 16 amino acids. The CDR3 DNA reads as TGTGCCAGCAGTAGACGACACAAAGGGGGAGATCAGCCCCAGCATTTT. Its translation is CASSRRHKGGDQPQHF.

The rearrangement joins TRBV4-3 to TRBJ2-7; tentatively, D is TRBD2 (5 bases). The CDR3 covers 19 residues. In germline, CDR1 is LGHNA, CDR2 YSLEER. V gave up 0 bases and J gave up 6 bases, with 27 bases separating them. The CDR3 DNA reads as TGCGCCAGCAGCCAAGATTTGAGGGATTCCCCCGGCACCGGCTTCGAGCAGTACTTC. Residues: CASSQDLRDSPGTGFEQYF.

This sequence joins TRBV29-1 and TRBJ1-1; D is perhaps TRBD1 (5 bases). V shed 4 bases and J shed 0 bases, with 9 bases lying between them. The CDR3 runs to 13 residues. From germline, CDR1 is SQVTM and CDR2 ANQGSEA. The CDR3 spells CSVGGAMNTEAFF. The DNA of the CDR3 is TGCAGCGTTGGCGGGGCCATGAACACTGAAGCTTTCTTT. Complete variable domain (other parts from reference TRBV29-1 and TRBJ1-1): SAVISQKPSRDICQRGTSLTIQCQVDSQVTMMFWYRQQPGQSLTLIATANQGSEATYESGFVIDKFPISRPNLTFSTLTVSNMSPEDSSIYLCSVGGAMNTEAFFGQGTRLTVV.

This clone was detected a few times. The V and J genes are TRBV7-6 and TRBJ1-2; D uncertain. The CDR3 runs to 15 residues. CDR1 SGHVS and CDR2 FNYEAQ come from the germline V gene. Trimming left V 5 bases short and J 4 bases short, with 17 bases between. Here the CDR3 reads CASSLGRGFSYGYTF. The CDR3 nucleotides are TGTGCCAGCAGCCTAGGACGGGGATTTAGCTATGGCTACACCTTC. Using reference TRBV7-6 and TRBJ1-2 for the parts outside the CDR3, the full variable domain is GAGVSQSPRYKVTKRGQDVALRCDPISGHVSLYWYRQALGQGPEFLTYFNYEAQQDKSGLPNDRFSAERPEGSISTLTIQRTEQRDSAMYRCASSLGRGFSYGYTFGSGTRLTVV.

The gene calls are TRBV9 and TRBJ2-1, with D possibly being TRBD1 (6 bases). The CDR3 has 14 amino acids. Germline CDR1 reads SGDLS; CDR2 reads YYNGEE. Trimming stripped 3 bases from V and 4 bases from J, with 11 bases between. The CDR3 DNA is TGTGCCAGCAGCGGAGGGGGACCGTACAATGAGCAGTTCTTC. It is translated as CASSGGGPYNEQFF.

This clone was found once. The V and J genes are TRBV5-5 and TRBJ1-6, with D perhaps matching TRBD1 (6 bases). Germline loops: CDR1 SGHKS, CDR2 YYEKEE (reference sequence). The CDR3 spans 16 residues. Trimming took off 0 bases at V and 7 bases at J, with 14 bases between the two ends. In nucleotides, the CDR3 is TGTGCCAGCAGCTTGGATGGGGGCGCAGAGAATTCACCCCTCCACTTT. Encoded protein: CASSLDGGAENSPLHF.

This chain uses TRBV2 with TRBJ1-5; 9 nucleotides match TRBD1. V lost 5 bases and J lost 1; bases outside the gene matches: 3. The CDR3 runs 15 residues. Germline CDR1 reads SNHLY; CDR2 reads FYNNEI. The CDR3 region is CASSQGTGSNQPQHF. CDR3 bases: TGTGCCAGCAGTCAAGGGACAGGGAGCAATCAGCCCCAGCATTTT.

The chain is built from TRBV5-1 and TRBJ2-7; 7 bases are a match to TRBD1. The V gene end was trimmed by 0 bases and the J gene end by 2 bases; junction bases not matched to a gene: 5. The CDR3 runs to 15 residues. From germline, CDR1 is SGHRS and CDR2 YFSETQ. This CDR3 is CASSLDGQVAYEQYF. The CDR3 bases are TGCGCCAGCAGCTTGGATGGACAGGTCGCCTACGAGCAGTACTTC. Looking up the rest from reference TRBV5-1 and TRBJ2-7 gives the full variable domain: KAGVTQTPRYLIKTRGQQVTLSCSPISGHRSVSWYQQTPGQGLQFLFEYFSETQRNKGNFPGRFSGRQFSNSRSEMNVSTLELGDSALYLCASSLDGQVAYEQYFGPGTRLTVT.

V is TRBV13 and J is TRBJ1-6; D is unresolved. Germline V gene data show CDR1 as PRHDT and CDR2 as FYEKMQ (reference sequence). V lost 0 bases and J lost 11, with 17 bases in between. This CDR3 is 16 amino acids long. CDR3: CASSLGGLSALTPLHF. Here the CDR3 DNA reads TGTGCCAGCAGCTTAGGCGGGTTATCGGCTTTAACACCCCTCCACTTT.

The chain uses TRBV11-3 and TRBJ2-3, with D perhaps TRBD1 (6 bases). Deletions cut 6 bases from V and 5 bases from J, with 12 bases between. The germline gives CDR1 SGHNT, CDR2 YENEEA. This CDR3 region has 13 residues. The CDR3: CASSSDRQDTQYF. The CDR3 DNA reads as TGTGCCAGCAGTTCCGACAGGCAAGATACGCAGTATTTT.